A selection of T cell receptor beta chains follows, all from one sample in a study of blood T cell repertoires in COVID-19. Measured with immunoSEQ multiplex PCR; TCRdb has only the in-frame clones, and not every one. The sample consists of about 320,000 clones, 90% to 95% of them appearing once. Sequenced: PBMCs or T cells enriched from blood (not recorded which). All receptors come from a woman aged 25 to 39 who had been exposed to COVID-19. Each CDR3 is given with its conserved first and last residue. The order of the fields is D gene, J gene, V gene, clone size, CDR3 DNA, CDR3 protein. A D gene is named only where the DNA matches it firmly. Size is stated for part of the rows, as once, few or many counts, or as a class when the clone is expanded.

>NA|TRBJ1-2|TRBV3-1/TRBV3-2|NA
TGTGCCAGCAGCCAAGCTACAGGGCGAGGCTACACCTTC
CASSQATGRGYTF
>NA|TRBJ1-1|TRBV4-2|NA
TGTGCCAGCAGCCAGGGCACCCGAGATGCTTTCTTT
CASSQGTRDAFF
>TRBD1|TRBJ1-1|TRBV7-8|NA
TGTGCCAGCAGCTTAGTGAACAGGGGGCAAACTGAAGCTTTCTTT
CASSLVNRGQTEAFF
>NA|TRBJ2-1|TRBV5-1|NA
TGCGCCAGCAGCTCTACCAGGGGCTCCTACAATGAGCAGTTCTTC
CASSSTRGSYNEQFF
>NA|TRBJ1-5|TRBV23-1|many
TGCGCCAGCAGTAGACTCAATCAGCCCCAGCATTTT
CASSRLNQPQHF
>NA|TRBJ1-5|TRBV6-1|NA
TGTGCCAGCAGTGAACGAACAGGTCCTAATCAGCCCCAGCATTTT
CASSERTGPNQPQHF
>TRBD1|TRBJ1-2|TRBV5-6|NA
TGTGCCAGCAGCCAGACAGGGACCTATGGCTACACCTTC
CASSQTGTYGYTF
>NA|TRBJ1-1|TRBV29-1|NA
TGCAGCGTTCGGCCCACCATGGGCCCGAACACTGAAGCTTTCTTT
CSVRPTMGPNTEAFF
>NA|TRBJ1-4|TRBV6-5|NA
TGTGCCAGCCGGGGAGGGAATGAAAAACTGTTTTTT
CASRGGNEKLFF
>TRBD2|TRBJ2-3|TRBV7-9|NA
TGTGCCAGCAGCTTAGCCTTCCGGGGGGGTAAGACAGATACGCAGTATTTT
CASSLAFRGGKTDTQYF
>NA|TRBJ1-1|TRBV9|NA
TGTGCCAGCAGCGTAGAACCGGCAGGCCGTCTGGATACTGAAGCTTTCTTT
CASSVEPAGRLDTEAFF
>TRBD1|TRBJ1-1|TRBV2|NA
TGTGCCAGCAGCGCCCTCAGGCTCCGAGGACAGGGGAACACTGAAGCTTTCTTT
CASSALRLRGQGNTEAFF
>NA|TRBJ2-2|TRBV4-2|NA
TGTGCCAGCAGCCAACGTGGCCTGGCCGGGGAGCTGTTTTTT
CASSQRGLAGELFF
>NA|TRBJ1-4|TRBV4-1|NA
TGCGCCAGCAGCCAAGCGGTAAATGAAAAACTGTTTTTT
CASSQAVNEKLFF
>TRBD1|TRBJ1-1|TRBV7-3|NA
TGTGCCAGCAGCCCCCGACAGGGATTGAACACTGAAGCTTTCTTT
CASSPRQGLNTEAFF
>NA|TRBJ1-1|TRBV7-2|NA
TGTGCCAGCAGCCCAGTTGTTAACACTGAAGCTTTCTTT
CASSPVVNTEAFF
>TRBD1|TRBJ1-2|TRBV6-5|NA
TGTGCCAGCAGAGGGACAGGGAGTTACTATGGCTACACCTTC
CASRGTGSYYGYTF
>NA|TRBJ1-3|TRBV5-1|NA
TGCGCCAGCAGCCCGGCAGGGACTTCTGGAAACACCATATATTTT
CASSPAGTSGNTIYF
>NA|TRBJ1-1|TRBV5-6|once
TGTGCCTCGGAGGGAGGGCCCACTGAAGCTTTCTTT
CASEGGPTEAFF
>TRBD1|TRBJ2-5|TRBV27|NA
TGTGCCAGCGCGTCAAACAGGGGGATTTTGGGGACCCAGTACTTC
CASASNRGILGTQYF
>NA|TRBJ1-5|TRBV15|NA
TGTGCCACCAGCGATTCCGGGGTTAGGGCGGATCAGCCCCAGCATTTT
CATSDSGVRADQPQHF
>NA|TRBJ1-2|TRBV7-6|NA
TGTGCCAGCAGCTTAGCGGGGGGGCAGGGTGACTATGGCTACACCTTC
CASSLAGGQGDYGYTF
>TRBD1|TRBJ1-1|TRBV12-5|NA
TGTGCTAGTGGTTTGGTAAAGGAAGGGGGCGGAACTGAAGCTTTCTTT
CASGLVKEGGGTEAFF
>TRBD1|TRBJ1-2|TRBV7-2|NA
TGTGCCAGCAGCTCCGGGGGACAGGACTATGGCTACACCTTC
CASSSGGQDYGYTF
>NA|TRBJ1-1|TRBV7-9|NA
TGTGCCAGCAGCTTACGAAGGAGTAATGTACGTTTGAACACTGAAGCTTTCTTT
CASSLRRSNVRLNTEAFF
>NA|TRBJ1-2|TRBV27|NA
TGTGCCAGCAGTACCCTCGACAAGCTGTATGGCTACACCTTC
CASSTLDKLYGYTF
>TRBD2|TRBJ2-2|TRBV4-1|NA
TGCGCCAGCAGACTGAGCGGGGGGGCCTCCGGGGAGCTGTTTTTT
CASRLSGGASGELFF
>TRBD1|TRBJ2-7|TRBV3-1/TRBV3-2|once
TGTGCCAGCAGCCAAGATAGGGGGCGTTGGGAGCAGTACTTC
CASSQDRGRWEQYF
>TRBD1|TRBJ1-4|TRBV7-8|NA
TGTGCCAGCAGCTACAGGGGGTTCAGCCTGTTTTTT
CASSYRGFSLFF
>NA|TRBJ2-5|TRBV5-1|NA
TGCGCCAGCAGCTTAGCCAAGGAGACCCAGTACTTC
CASSLAKETQYF
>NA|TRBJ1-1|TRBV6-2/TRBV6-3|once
TGTGCCAGCAGTTACATCGGCGGGAACACTGAAGCTTTCTTT
CASSYIGGNTEAFF
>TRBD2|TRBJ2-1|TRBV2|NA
TGTGCCAGCATTCCCGGACTAGCGGGGGGTTTCTCCTACAATGAGCAGTTCTTC
CASIPGLAGGFSYNEQFF
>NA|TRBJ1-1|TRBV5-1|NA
TGCGCCAGCAGCTTGGATGAGGGAATTGCCACTGAAGCTTTCTTT
CASSLDEGIATEAFF
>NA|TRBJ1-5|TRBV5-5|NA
TGTGCCAGCAGCGATCGGGTTTCTCAGCCCCAGCATTTT
CASSDRVSQPQHF
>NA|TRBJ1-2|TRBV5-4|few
TGTGCCAGCAGCTTGGAGCTCGGCTATGGCTACACCTTC
CASSLELGYGYTF
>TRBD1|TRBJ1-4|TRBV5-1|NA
TGCGCCAGCAGCTTGGCCGTAAGGGGGCAAGGGGAAAAACTGTTTTTT
CASSLAVRGQGEKLFF
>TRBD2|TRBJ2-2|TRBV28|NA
TGTGCCAGCAGACACCTCGTAGGCGGGGGATACACCGGGGAGCTGTTTTTT
CASRHLVGGGYTGELFF
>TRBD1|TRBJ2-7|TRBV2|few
TGTGCCAGCAGGAAGAATTCCGGGACAGGGACCTACGAGCAGTACTTC
CASRKNSGTGTYEQYF
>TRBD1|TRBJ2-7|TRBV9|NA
TGTGCCAGCAGCGTAGGGGCAGGGGGCTCCTACGAGCAGTACTTC
CASSVGAGGSYEQYF
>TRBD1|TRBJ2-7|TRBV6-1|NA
TGTGCCAGCAGTGAAGGGGGACAGGGCCCCTACGAGCAGTACTTC
CASSEGGQGPYEQYF
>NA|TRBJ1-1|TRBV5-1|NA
TGCGCCAGCGGCGCGGGAGTAGGGAGAGGGACTGAAGCTTTCTTT
CASGAGVGRGTEAFF
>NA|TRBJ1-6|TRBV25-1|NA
TGTGCCAGCAGTGAACGGGGGAGTTCACCCCTCCACTTT
CASSERGSSPLHF
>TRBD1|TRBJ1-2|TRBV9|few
TGTGCCAGCAGCGGACAGGGTGCGGGCTACACCTTC
CASSGQGAGYTF
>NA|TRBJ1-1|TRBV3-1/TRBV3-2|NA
TGTGCCAGCAGCCGGGGGGACACTGAAGCTTTCTTT
CASSRGDTEAFF
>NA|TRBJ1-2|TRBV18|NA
TGTGCCAGCTCACCTCTCAGCTATGGCTACACCTTC
CASSPLSYGYTF